Given below is one TCR beta chain in context. The sample is drawn from a study of early T cells in non-severe SARS-CoV-2 infection. The CDR3 totals 12 residues. Trimming left V 3 bases short and J 8 bases short, with 13 bases between. Germline values: CDR1 DFQATT, CDR2 SNEGSKA (reference sequence). Each cDNA molecule carried a unique molecular identifier. TCRdb reprocessed the 5' RACE reads with MiXCR, giving one entry per CDR3 protein. The table has roughly 83,000 distinct CDR3 sequences, about 12% seen once. This material consisted of whole blood, taken at baseline. The TCR sequence derives from an adult who was a healthcare worker with PCR-confirmed SARS-CoV-2 infection or an uninfected control (not recorded which). The chain combines TRBV20-1 with TRBJ1-2, with D unresolved. The CDR3 region is CSARVAGQGYTF. The CDR3 nucleotides read TGCAGTGCTAGGGTGGCGGGTCAAGGCTACACCTTC.